This paragraph reports one T cell receptor beta chain. The sample originates from a study of blood T cell repertoires in COVID-19. The CDR3 consists of 14 residues. V was pared by 7 bases and J by 7 bases, with 9 bases of the junction left unmatched. The germline V gene has CDR1 MDHEN and CDR2 SYDVKM. Sequencing was performed with immunoSEQ multiplex PCR; in TCRdb, only in-frame clones are kept and a portion is missing. The table includes 150,000 to 250,000 clones, around 80% detected once. The TCR sequence derives from a human donor with acute or convalescent COVID-19. The donor label of this sample is uncertain. The sequenced material came from peripheral blood. The chain uses TRBV28 and TRBJ2-1, with 8 positions matching TRBD2. CDR3 amino acids: CASITGGLGNEQFF. CDR3 sequence (DNA): TGTGCCAGCATCACGGGGGGGCTAGGGAATGAGCAGTTCTTC.